A selection of T cell receptor beta chains follows, all from one sample in a study of T-cell reconstitution after alpha-beta-depleted transplantation in children. MiXCR was run by TCRdb on the PCR reads, yielding one entry per CDR3 protein. The sample holds 600,000 to 700,000 distinct CDR3 sequences, 16% seen once. Specimen: PBMCs from the stem cell graft donor, collected from the stem cell graft. The receptors were sampled from a human donor who donated a stem cell graft to a child with acute myeloid leukemia. Each CDR3 is given with its conserved first and last residue. D genes are given only for firm matches. Clone size is shown for a subset of rows, as once, few, many or a class of expanded clone.

abundance: .; d_gene: .; j_gene: TRBJ1-6; v_gene: TRBV5-8; CDR3aa: CASSPTHGGPGDSPLHF; CDR3nt: TGTGCCAGCAGCCCCACCCACGGGGGCCCCGGTGATTCACCCCTCCACTTT
abundance: few; d_gene: TRBD2; j_gene: TRBJ2-3; v_gene: TRBV18; CDR3aa: CASSRSGGADGDTQYF; CDR3nt: TGTGCCAGCTCCCGTAGCGGGGGGGCCGATGGAGATACGCAGTATTTT
abundance: .; d_gene: .; j_gene: TRBJ1-3; v_gene: TRBV5-6; CDR3aa: CASSVSGLRNTIYF; CDR3nt: TGTGCCAGCAGCGTCAGCGGATTAAGAAACACCATATATTTT
abundance: few; d_gene: .; j_gene: TRBJ1-2; v_gene: TRBV6-2/TRBV6-3; CDR3aa: CASSPDSYYGYTF; CDR3nt: TGTGCCAGCAGTCCCGACAGCTACTATGGCTACACCTTC
abundance: many; d_gene: TRBD1; j_gene: TRBJ2-3; v_gene: TRBV20-1; CDR3aa: CSAPDRGSDTQYF; CDR3nt: TGCAGTGCACCGGACAGGGGAAGCGATACGCAGTATTTT
abundance: .; d_gene: .; j_gene: TRBJ1-5; v_gene: TRBV28; CDR3aa: CASLPGGNQPQHF; CDR3nt: TGTGCCAGCCTCCCGGGGGGCAATCAGCCCCAGCATTTT
abundance: many; d_gene: .; j_gene: TRBJ1-2; v_gene: TRBV7-2; CDR3aa: CASRGWDRDYGYTF; CDR3nt: TGTGCCAGCAGGGGGTGGGATCGGGACTATGGCTACACCTTC
abundance: many; d_gene: .; j_gene: TRBJ1-1; v_gene: TRBV20-1; CDR3aa: CSASRRILEAFF; CDR3nt: TGCAGTGCTAGCAGGAGGATCCTTGAAGCTTTCTTT
abundance: many; d_gene: TRBD1; j_gene: TRBJ1-3; v_gene: TRBV15; CDR3aa: CATSSNTGAPLDTIYF; CDR3nt: TGTGCCACCAGCAGTAACACAGGGGCACCTTTAGACACCATATATTTT
abundance: .; d_gene: .; j_gene: TRBJ2-2; v_gene: TRBV20-1; CDR3aa: CSARTYSRGTGELFF; CDR3nt: TGCAGTGCTAGAACCTATTCTCGAGGCACCGGGGAGCTGTTTTTT
abundance: .; d_gene: .; j_gene: TRBJ2-2; v_gene: TRBV7-8; CDR3aa: CASSPSGQNTGELFF; CDR3nt: TGTGCCAGCAGCCCGTCCGGGCAAAACACCGGGGAGCTGTTTTTT
abundance: many; d_gene: .; j_gene: TRBJ1-3; v_gene: TRBV20-1; CDR3aa: CSARGANTIYF; CDR3nt: TGCAGTGCTAGAGGGGCAAACACCATATATTTT
abundance: .; d_gene: TRBD1; j_gene: TRBJ1-4; v_gene: TRBV28; CDR3aa: CASRRGLIEKLFF; CDR3nt: TGTGCCAGCAGAAGGGGGCTAATTGAAAAACTGTTTTTT
abundance: .; d_gene: .; j_gene: TRBJ1-1; v_gene: TRBV3-1; CDR3aa: CASSHPDESEAFF; CDR3nt: TGTGCCAGCAGCCACCCCGATGAGTCTGAAGCTTTCTTT
abundance: few; d_gene: TRBD2; j_gene: TRBJ2-1; v_gene: TRBV20-1; CDR3aa: CSAVLAGAYNEQFF; CDR3nt: TGCAGTGCAGTACTGGCGGGGGCCTACAATGAGCAGTTCTTC
abundance: .; d_gene: TRBD2; j_gene: TRBJ2-2; v_gene: TRBV25-1; CDR3aa: CASMARGTTGLPNTGELFF; CDR3nt: TGTGCCAGCATGGCCCGCGGGACTACCGGTTTGCCGAACACCGGGGAGCTGTTTTTT
abundance: .; d_gene: TRBD1; j_gene: TRBJ1-2; v_gene: TRBV12-3/TRBV12-4; CDR3aa: CASSLVRGTLGYTF; CDR3nt: TGTGCCAGCAGTTTGGTCAGGGGGACTCTTGGCTACACCTTC
abundance: few; d_gene: TRBD1; j_gene: TRBJ2-1; v_gene: TRBV5-1; CDR3aa: CASGDRNPPNEQFF; CDR3nt: TGCGCCAGCGGGGACAGGAACCCTCCCAATGAGCAGTTCTTC
abundance: many; d_gene: .; j_gene: TRBJ2-7; v_gene: TRBV5-5; CDR3aa: CASSLVAGATYEQYF; CDR3nt: TGTGCCAGCAGCTTGGTTGCAGGGGCAACCTACGAGCAGTACTTC
abundance: .; d_gene: TRBD1; j_gene: TRBJ1-4; v_gene: TRBV12-3/TRBV12-4; CDR3aa: CASSLRTGGGELFF; CDR3nt: TGTGCCAGCAGTTTAAGAACAGGGGGCGGGGAACTGTTTTTT
abundance: .; d_gene: .; j_gene: TRBJ1-5; v_gene: TRBV12-3/TRBV12-4; CDR3aa: CASSWEGGGGGNQPQHF; CDR3nt: TGTGCCAGCAGTTGGGAAGGGGGTGGGGGGGGCAATCAGCCCCAGCATTTT
abundance: many; d_gene: .; j_gene: TRBJ1-1; v_gene: TRBV24-1; CDR3aa: CATGTRDTEAFF; CDR3nt: TGTGCCACAGGAACGAGGGACACTGAAGCTTTCTTT
abundance: few; d_gene: .; j_gene: TRBJ2-3; v_gene: TRBV20-1; CDR3aa: CSARVWTSTDTQYF; CDR3nt: TGCAGTGCTAGAGTTTGGACTAGCACAGATACGCAGTATTTT
abundance: many; d_gene: .; j_gene: TRBJ2-7; v_gene: TRBV29-1; CDR3aa: CSVVVRTFEQYF; CDR3nt: TGCAGCGTTGTGGTACGCACCTTCGAGCAGTACTTC
abundance: .; d_gene: .; j_gene: TRBJ2-6; v_gene: TRBV3-1; CDR3aa: CASSPGDYSGANVLTF; CDR3nt: TGTGCCAGCAGCCCCGGAGACTACTCTGGGGCCAACGTCCTGACTTTC
abundance: .; d_gene: TRBD1; j_gene: TRBJ1-1; v_gene: TRBV12-3/TRBV12-4; CDR3aa: CASSLALGQGYTEAFF; CDR3nt: TGTGCCAGCAGTTTAGCCCTGGGACAGGGGTACACTGAAGCTTTCTTT
abundance: few; d_gene: .; j_gene: TRBJ2-3; v_gene: TRBV6-2/TRBV6-3; CDR3aa: CASKVSDRITDTQYF; CDR3nt: TGTGCCAGCAAAGTGTCCGACAGAATCACAGATACGCAGTATTTT
abundance: .; d_gene: .; j_gene: TRBJ2-5; v_gene: TRBV20-1; CDR3aa: CSARDPRAPGETQYF; CDR3nt: TGCAGTGCTAGAGATCCCAGGGCTCCCGGGGAGACCCAGTACTTC
abundance: .; d_gene: .; j_gene: TRBJ2-1; v_gene: TRBV7-2; CDR3aa: CASSLSNAGYNEQFF; CDR3nt: TGTGCCAGCAGCCTGTCGAACGCCGGCTACAATGAGCAGTTCTTC
abundance: many; d_gene: .; j_gene: TRBJ1-5; v_gene: TRBV12-3/TRBV12-4; CDR3aa: CASSSPPDRHNQPQHF; CDR3nt: TGTGCCAGCAGTTCCCCACCCGACAGGCACAATCAGCCCCAGCATTTT
abundance: few; d_gene: .; j_gene: TRBJ2-2; v_gene: TRBV24-1; CDR3aa: CATSDGTPPAGELFF; CDR3nt: TGTGCCACCAGTGACGGGACACCCCCGGCCGGGGAGCTGTTTTTT
abundance: many; d_gene: .; j_gene: TRBJ2-1; v_gene: TRBV20-1; CDR3aa: CSARAQGREQFF; CDR3nt: TGCAGTGCTAGAGCCCAGGGAAGGGAGCAGTTCTTC
abundance: .; d_gene: .; j_gene: TRBJ2-5; v_gene: TRBV28; CDR3aa: CASSLVQIAQETQYF; CDR3nt: TGTGCCAGCAGTTTAGTACAGATAGCTCAAGAGACCCAGTACTTC
abundance: few; d_gene: .; j_gene: TRBJ2-7; v_gene: TRBV7-2; CDR3aa: CASSLDRHYEQYF; CDR3nt: TGTGCCAGCAGCTTAGACAGACACTACGAGCAGTACTTC
abundance: many; d_gene: TRBD1; j_gene: TRBJ1-5; v_gene: TRBV5-1; CDR3aa: CASSRDSTRPQPQHF; CDR3nt: TGCGCCAGCAGCCGGGACAGCACAAGGCCTCAGCCCCAGCATTTT